This record concerns one T cell receptor (beta chain) sequence. At one of its ends the junction is not consistent with the germline gene, which may arise from a read error. The data stem from a study of blood T cell repertoires in COVID-19. Overall study context: Specimens from acute and convalescent COVID-19 originated in the United States, Italy and Spain. Nucleic acid was either cDNA or gDNA, and it came from T cells, B-cell-depleted T cells, or PBMCs.

Looked up from germline, CDR1 is LNHNV and CDR2 is YYDKDF (reference sequence). The length of the CDR3 is 13 residues. Participants came from fewer than 25 US areas, aged about 18 to 89 years. Cohorts were determined from participant-reported clinical history. Sequenced by immunoSEQ multiplex PCR; TCRdb stores in-frame clones only, minus some. The sample consists of about 300,000 clones, 70% to 90% of them appearing once. The chain couples TRBV15 to TRBJ1-4; D gene unclear. The sequenced sample was PBMCs or T cells enriched from blood (not recorded which). The receptor comes from a man aged 30 to 39 who had recovered from COVID-19. As DNA, the CDR3 is TGTGCCTCCAGCACAGACCATAATGAAAAACTGTTTTTT. Its translation: CASSTDHNEKLFF.